This T cell receptor beta chain was sequenced in a study of vaccination and CD4 T cells after COVID-19. Sequenced with the Oncomine TCR Beta short-read assay was DNA taken from cultured CD4+ T cells. TCRdb ran MiXCR on the PCR reads and lists one entry per CDR3 protein. The sample lists approximately 22,000 distinct CDR3 sequences, roughly 50% seen once, with around 5.5% in the top ten. Treatment specified: approximately 9-day PBMC culture with coronavirus spike peptide pools or control peptides (ViraFEST assay). TCRs were sequenced by ViraFEST after antigen-specific T cells had been expanded with peptide pools. The V gene end was trimmed by 6 bases and the J gene end by 4 bases; junction bases not matched to a gene: 5. The CDR3 length is 13 residues. About this clonotype: Its antigen is still unknown.

The J gene is TRBJ1-2, the V gene TRBV12-3 or TRBV12-4; TRBD1 aligns across 7 bases. Sequencing was done on a sample of CD4+ T cells from blood, cultured in vitro. The TCR was taken from a human donor who had recovered from COVID-19. The CDR3 region is CASSQGTAYGYTF. CDR3 sequence (DNA): TGTGCCAGCAGCCAAGGGACAGCCTATGGCTACACCTTC.